What follows are 19 T cell receptor beta chains derived from one specimen sequenced in a study of siplizumab effects on memory and regulatory T cells. Sequenced by immunoSEQ multiplex PCR; TCRdb stores in-frame clones only, minus some. Of about 94,000 clones detected, around 94% appear once; the ten largest clones hold roughly 0.3%. Sequences were obtained from non-Treg CD4+ T cells sorted from blood. The origin of the receptors is a human donor in good health.

The DNA for the CDR3 is TGTGCTAGTGGTTTCCTGGACGAGCAGTACTTC. Its translation is CASGFLDEQYF. The genes are TRBV12-5 and TRBJ2-7; D remains ambiguous. CDR3 length equals 11 residues. The germline gives CDR1 LGHNT, CDR2 FRNRAP. The V and J ends lost 3 bases and 5 bases respectively, with 5 bases between them.

This clone was observed a single time. This sequence joins TRBV2 and TRBJ2-7, with D tentatively TRBD2 (6 bases). CDR1 is SNHLY, CDR2 FYNNEI, per germline. The V and J ends lost 1 base and 3 bases respectively, with 19 bases between them. The length of the CDR3 is 17 residues. The CDR3 loop reads CASSEDPAGLTHYEQYF. The CDR3, as DNA: TGTGCCAGCAGTGAAGATCCGGCGGGGCTAACACACTACGAGCAGTACTTC.

The rearrangement links TRBV13 to TRBJ2-1; TRBD2 matches 8 bases. Trimming took 5 bases from V and 1 from J; bases not matched to a gene: 7. The CDR3 is 16 residues long. From germline, CDR1 is PRHDT and CDR2 FYEKMQ (reference sequence). This CDR3 reads CASSNGSGRSYNEQFF. In nucleotides, the CDR3 is TGTGCCAGCAGCAATGGGAGCGGGAGATCCTACAATGAGCAGTTCTTC.

The chain carries TRBV28 and TRBJ2-1, with D hard to call. This CDR3 contains 17 residues. Per the germline V gene, CDR1 is MDHEN and CDR2 is SYDVKM. Between the trimmed V and J ends, which lost 3 bases and 4 bases, there was a span of 19 bases. The DNA of the CDR3 is TGTGCCAGCAGTTTTTCATCCCGACGGACCGTTTACAATGAGCAGTTCTTC. Its translation: CASSFSSRRTVYNEQFF. The complete variable domain, with remaining parts taken from reference TRBV28 and TRBJ2-1, reads DVKVTQSSRYLVKRTGEKVFLECVQDMDHENMFWYRQDPGLGLRLIYFSYDVKMKEKGDIPEGYSVSREKKERFSLILESASTNQTSMYLCASSFSSRRTVYNEQFFGPGTRLTVL.

V and J are TRBV6-6 and TRBJ1-2; TRBD1 might be the D (5 bases). The CDR3 totals 15 residues. V shed 5 bases and J shed 5 bases, with 18 bases lying between them. The germline gives CDR1 MNHNY, CDR2 SVGAGI (reference sequence). CDR3: CASSRGSGTGYGYTF. DNA of the CDR3: TGTGCCAGCAGTCGAGGGTCGGGGACGGGGTATGGCTACACCTTC.

The CDR3 loop reads CASRQGFHQPQHF. DNA for the CDR3: TGTGCCAGCAGACAGGGGTTCCATCAGCCCCAGCATTTT. This sequence joins TRBV6-5 and TRBJ1-5, with 7 bases identical to TRBD1. CDR3 length: 13 residues. Looked up from germline, CDR1 is MNHEY and CDR2 is SVGAGI. V lost 6 bases and J lost 5; bases outside the gene matches: 4.

CDR3 residues: CASSLAGYSEQYF. The CDR3 bases are TGTGCCAGCAGCTTAGCCGGGTACTCCGAGCAGTACTTC. This chain uses TRBV7-6 with TRBJ2-7; D unclear. V gave up 0 bases and J gave up 6 bases, with 9 bases separating them. Germline V gene sequence: CDR1 SGHVS, CDR2 FNYEAQ. The CDR3 length is 13 residues.

This clone was seen just once. CDR3 residues: CASSLGGSGQPQHF. The CDR3 DNA follows: TGTGCCAGCAGCTTAGGGGGTTCGGGCCAGCCCCAGCATTTT. The genes are TRBV7-6 and TRBJ1-5; D not resolved. The germline V gene encodes CDR1 SGHVS and CDR2 FNYEAQ. The V end was cut by 1 base, the J end by 7 bases, with 11 bases between. The CDR3 sequence is 14 residues long.

This rearrangement joins TRBV5-1 to TRBJ2-1; 7 bases agree with TRBD2. Looked up from germline, CDR1 is SGHRS and CDR2 is YFSETQ. V lost 4 bases, J lost 6 bases, and 7 bases stayed unmatched. The CDR3 length is 14 residues. This chain's CDR3 is CASSLPGRVNEQFF. The CDR3 bases are TGCGCCAGCAGCCTACCTGGGAGGGTCAATGAGCAGTTCTTC.

This clone was found once. V usage is TRBV18 and J usage is TRBJ2-3, with D unclear. The V end was cut by 0 bases, the J end by 6 bases, with 4 bases between. Germline CDR1 KGHSH, CDR2 LQKENI. The CDR3 is made up of 12 amino acids. The CDR3 protein is CASSPPLDTQYF. CDR3 in DNA: TGTGCCAGCTCACCACCGCTCGATACGCAGTATTTT.

Of note for this clone: One end of the junction does not line up with germline, which may come from a read error. The gene calls are TRBV7-7 and TRBJ2-7; D remains ambiguous. CDR3 length: 14 residues. CDR1 is SSHAT, CDR2 FNYEAQ, per germline (reference sequence). CDR3: CASSLGEGPYEQYF. The CDR3 coding sequence is TGTGCTAGCAGCTTAGGAGAAGGCCCCTACGAGCAGTACTTC.

The gene calls are TRBV4-1 and TRBJ1-3; D gene ambiguous. The CDR3 consists of 14 residues. The V end lost 0 bases, the J end lost 0 bases, and 3 bases lay between the germline ends. Germline V gene lookup returns CDR1 MGHRA and CDR2 YSYEKL. The DNA for the CDR3 is TGCGCCAGCAGCCAAGAGGTCTCTGGAAACACCATATATTTT. Encoded protein: CASSQEVSGNTIYF.

This sequence joins TRBV6-5 and TRBJ2-7, with D tentatively TRBD2 (5 bases). CDR3 size: 14 residues. CDR1 and CDR2 from the germline V gene are MNHEY and SVGAGI. Trimming stripped 2 bases from V and 6 bases from J, with 14 bases between. As DNA, the CDR3 is TGTGCCAGCAGTTACAGCGGTTGGCTCGTCGAGCAGTACTTC. Protein: CASSYSGWLVEQYF.

V usage is TRBV19 and J usage is TRBJ1-3; D not certain. The V gene's germline CDR1 is LNHDA and CDR2 SQIVND (reference sequence). Trimming removed 7 bases from V and 5 bases from J, with 6 bases in between. The CDR3 runs to 11 residues. CDR3 in amino acids: CASKERNTIYF. For the CDR3, the DNA is TGTGCCAGTAAAGAGAGAAACACCATATATTTT.

The CDR3 DNA reads as TGTGCCAGCAGGCCCGGGACAGGGGTGTTCAATGAGCAGTTCTTC. Translation: CASRPGTGVFNEQFF. V is TRBV11-2 and J is TRBJ2-1; 10 positions agree with TRBD1. Germline V gene sequence: CDR1 SGHAT, CDR2 FQNNGV. The CDR3 is 15 residues long. The trim removed 6 bases at V and 6 bases at J, leaving 8 bases unmatched.

The chain combines TRBV5-1 with TRBJ2-3; 7 bases are a match to TRBD2. V gave up 3 bases and J gave up 2 bases; unmatched junction bases: 6. Germline-derived CDR1 and CDR2 are SGHRS and YFSETQ. There are 15 residues in the CDR3. The CDR3, as DNA: TGCGCCAGCAGCTCCCTAGCGGAGGTCACAGATACGCAGTATTTT. Translation: CASSSLAEVTDTQYF. The entire variable domain, with the rest obtained from reference TRBV5-1 and TRBJ2-3, is as follows: KAGVTQTPRYLIKTRGQQVTLSCSPISGHRSVSWYQQTPGQGLQFLFEYFSETQRNKGNFPGRFSGRQFSNSRSEMNVSTLELGDSALYLCASSSLAEVTDTQYFGPGTRLTVL.

The chain joins TRBV2 to TRBJ2-7, with unresolved D. This CDR3 comprises 12 residues. The germline gives CDR1 SNHLY, CDR2 FYNNEI. V lost 6 bases to trimming and J lost 2 bases, with 8 bases between them. The CDR3 protein is CASRTVPYEQYF. The DNA of the CDR3 is TGTGCCAGCAGAACGGTTCCCTACGAGCAGTACTTC.

The chain joins TRBV7-2 to TRBJ1-1, with a tentative D call TRBD1 (6 bases). The CDR3 is 18 residues long. CDR1 is SGHTA, CDR2 FQGNSA, per germline. Trimming removed 5 bases from V and 0 bases from J, with 22 bases in between. The CDR3 here is CASSTRTAPGGMNTEAFF. The CDR3 coding sequence is TGTGCCAGCAGCACTAGGACAGCCCCGGGCGGAATGAACACTGAAGCTTTCTTT.

The chain is built from TRBV10-3 and TRBJ2-5; 7 bases fit TRBD2. V lost 3 bases and J lost 7; bases outside the gene matches: 8. This CDR3 region has 14 residues. Germline V CDR1 and CDR2: ENHRY, SYGVKD. CDR3 region: CAISDPGTGGTQYF. The CDR3 DNA reads TGTGCCATCAGTGATCCCGGGACGGGAGGGACCCAGTACTTC.